What follows is one T cell receptor beta chain and its context. This receptor's antigen is unknown. No much larger clone exists at a distance of one base, and base qualities are not known. The study deep-sequenced TCR repertoires of sorted CD4+ and CD8+ blood T cells from severe aplastic anemia patients and healthy subjects. Ficoll-Paque density gradient centrifugation was used to isolate peripheral blood mononuclear cells. Before DNA extraction, CD4+ and CD8+ T cells were sorted by FACS or by magnetic beads. The data stem from a study of CD8+CD57+ T cells in acquired aplastic anemia (dated by TCRdb to between 2018 and 2020). Background on the whole study: Extracted DNA from sorted CD4+ and CD8+ cells averaged around 3.4 ug, ranging from roughly 0.2 to 30 ug. For healthy donor samples, the average read count was about 9.8 million for CD4+ cells and roughly 12 million for CD8+ cells. What the research found in general, with its limitations: No significant difference in CD8+ Simpson's diversity was found between patients and healthy controls (P=0.060). Roughly 29 CD8+ CDR3 sequences were found in both patients and controls but appeared to be highly expressed in patients and within the immunodominant clones of the patients.

Genomic DNA was used as template for profiling of TCR beta VDJ combinations and CDR3 sequences. An Illumina HiSeq 2000 was the platform used for TCR repertoire sequencing. Concerning the study's data processing: TRBV/TRBJ rearrangement plots, CDR3 size and DJ length profiles, and Simpson's diversity index were used to assess repertoires. The most abundant DNA sequence in the deep sequencing data was taken as the immunodominant clone. CDR3 amino acid sequences were checked for sharing between subjects and were compared against published repertoires and the VDJdb database. TCRdb reprocessing: public reads trimmed at Q25 with fastp, clones called with MiXCR, in-frame beta chains kept. A single entry per CDR3 protein holds the most common genes and DNA from its merged rows. TCRdb's processing, not the authors' own work, is the source of the V and J calls. For this sample there are approximately 170,000 distinct CDR3 sequences; 55% to 75% appear just once. The ten largest clones represent 45% to 50% of the sample.

V is clipped by 7 bases and J by 0 bases, and the sequence between their germline boundaries is 10 bases long. Spanning cysteine to phenylalanine, the CDR3 consists of 15 amino acids. CDR3 DNA is the only sequence kept; it has 45 bases, read in frame from the first base. Looking up the germline V gene (reference sequence) yields CDR1 LNHDA and CDR2 SQIVND. Material: sorted CD4+, CD8+, or CD8+CD57+ T cells (not recorded which) from PBMCs. The TCR sequence derives from a human donor in good health. The rearranged chain carries TRBV19 and TRBJ1-6; 5 matching bases give a weak D call of TRBD1. This receptor has the CDR3 CASMDDSSYNSPLHF. The bases read TGTGCCAGTATGGATGACAGCTCCTATAATTCACCCCTCCACTTT. With the portions outside the CDR3 filled from the reference TRBV19 and TRBJ1-6 genes, the complete variable region becomes DGGITQSPKYLFRKEGQNVTLSCEQNLNHDAMYWYRQDPGQGLRLIYYSQIVNDFQKGDIAEGYSVSREKKESFPLTVTSAQKNPTAFYLCASMDDSSYNSPLHFGNGTRLTVT.